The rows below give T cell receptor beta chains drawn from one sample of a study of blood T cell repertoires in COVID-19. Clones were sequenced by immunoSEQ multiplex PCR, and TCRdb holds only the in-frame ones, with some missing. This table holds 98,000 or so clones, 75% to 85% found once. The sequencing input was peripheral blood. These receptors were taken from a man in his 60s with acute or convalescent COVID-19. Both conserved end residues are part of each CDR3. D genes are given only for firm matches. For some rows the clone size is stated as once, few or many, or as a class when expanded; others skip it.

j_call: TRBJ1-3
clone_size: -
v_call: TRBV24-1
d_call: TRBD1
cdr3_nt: TGTGCCACCAGTGACGCCGACAGGGGATCGGGAAACACCATATATTTT
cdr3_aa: CATSDADRGSGNTIYF

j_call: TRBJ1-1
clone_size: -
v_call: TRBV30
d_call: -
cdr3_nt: TGTGCCTGGAGTCGAGGGACTGAAGCTTTCTTT
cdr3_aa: CAWSRGTEAFF

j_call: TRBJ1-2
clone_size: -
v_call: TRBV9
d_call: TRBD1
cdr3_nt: TGTGCCAGCAGCGCCGCGGACAGGATTAACTATGGCTACACCTTC
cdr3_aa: CASSAADRINYGYTF

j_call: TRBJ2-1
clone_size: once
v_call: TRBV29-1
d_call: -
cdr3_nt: TGCAGCGTAGAACCCGGGACTCAGCAGTTCTTC
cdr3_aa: CSVEPGTQQFF

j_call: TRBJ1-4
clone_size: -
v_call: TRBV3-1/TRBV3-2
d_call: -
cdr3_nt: TGTGCCAGCAGCCAAAGATCGGGTCCGGATAATGAAAAACTGTTTTTT
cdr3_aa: CASSQRSGPDNEKLFF

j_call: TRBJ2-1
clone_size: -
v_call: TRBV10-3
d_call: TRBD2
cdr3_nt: TGTGCCATCAGCCCTAACCCGGTGAGCGGACTAGCGGACAATGAGCAGTTCTTC
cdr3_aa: CAISPNPVSGLADNEQFF

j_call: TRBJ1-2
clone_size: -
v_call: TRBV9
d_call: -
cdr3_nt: TGTGCCAGCAGCGTAGGGGGGGACTATGGCTACACCTTC
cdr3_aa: CASSVGGDYGYTF

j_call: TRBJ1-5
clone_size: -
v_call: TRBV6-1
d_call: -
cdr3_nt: TGTGCCAGCAGACTGAAGGGAGGGAGCAATCAGCCCCAGCATTTT
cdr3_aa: CASRLKGGSNQPQHF

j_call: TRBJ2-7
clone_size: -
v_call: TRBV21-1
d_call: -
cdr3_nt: TGTGCCAGCAGCAAGAGAGAGGCCCTTCCCTACGAGCAGTACTTC
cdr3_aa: CASSKREALPYEQYF

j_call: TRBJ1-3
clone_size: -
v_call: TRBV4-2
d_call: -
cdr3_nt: TGTGCCAGCAGCCAAGAGAACAGCCGGGGCTCTGGAAACACCATATATTTT
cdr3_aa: CASSQENSRGSGNTIYF

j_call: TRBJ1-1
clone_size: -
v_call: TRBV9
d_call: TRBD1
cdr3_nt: TGTGCCAGCAGCGTTGGACAGGGGGCCCGTACTGAAGCTTTCTTT
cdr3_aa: CASSVGQGARTEAFF

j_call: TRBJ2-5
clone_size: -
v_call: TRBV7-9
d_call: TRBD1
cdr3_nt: TGTGCCAGCAGCTTCTCCGGGACAGGGGAAGAGACCCAGTACTTC
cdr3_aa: CASSFSGTGEETQYF

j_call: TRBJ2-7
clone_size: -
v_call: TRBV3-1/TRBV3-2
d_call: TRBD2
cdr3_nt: TGTGCCAGCAGCCTAACTAGCGGGGGCCCCCTCTACGAGCAGTACTTC
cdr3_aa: CASSLTSGGPLYEQYF

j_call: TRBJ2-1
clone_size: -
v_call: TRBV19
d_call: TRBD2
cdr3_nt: TGTGCCAGTAGTATAACTAGCGGAACCTACAATGAGCAGTTCTTC
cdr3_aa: CASSITSGTYNEQFF

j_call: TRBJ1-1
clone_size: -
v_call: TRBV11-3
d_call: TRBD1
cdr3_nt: TGTGCCAGCAGCTACCGGACAGGGGAAGCTTTCTTT
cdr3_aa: CASSYRTGEAFF

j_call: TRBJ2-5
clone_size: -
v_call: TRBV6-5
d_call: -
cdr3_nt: TGTGCCAGCCGCATGACAGTACAAGAGACCCAGTACTTC
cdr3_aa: CASRMTVQETQYF

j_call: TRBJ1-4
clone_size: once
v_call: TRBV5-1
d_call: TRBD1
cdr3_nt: TGCGCCAGCAGCTTGGCCGGGACAGGGAGTGAAAAACTGTTTTTT
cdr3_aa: CASSLAGTGSEKLFF

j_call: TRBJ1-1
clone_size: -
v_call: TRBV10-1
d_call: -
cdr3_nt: TGCGCCAGCCTTGTGAAGGGGAATCCGAACACTGAAGCTTTCTTT
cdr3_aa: CASLVKGNPNTEAFF

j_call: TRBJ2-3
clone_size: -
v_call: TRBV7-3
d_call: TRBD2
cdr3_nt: TGTGCCAGCAGTAGGGCTAGCGGGAGTACAGATACGCAGTATTTT
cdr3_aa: CASSRASGSTDTQYF

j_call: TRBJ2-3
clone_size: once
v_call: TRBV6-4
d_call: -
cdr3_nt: TGTGCCAGCAGTCCACAGGGATTCCCCACAAATACGCAGTATTTT
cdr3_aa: CASSPQGFPTNTQYF

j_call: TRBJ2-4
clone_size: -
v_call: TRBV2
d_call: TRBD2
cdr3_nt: TGTGCCACCGCTAGCGGGGGGGCTAATAACATTCAGTACTTC
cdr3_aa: CATASGGANNIQYF

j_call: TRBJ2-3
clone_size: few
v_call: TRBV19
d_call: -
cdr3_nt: TGTGCCAGTGGGATTCCGGGACTCCGCACAGATACGCAGTATTTT
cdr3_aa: CASGIPGLRTDTQYF

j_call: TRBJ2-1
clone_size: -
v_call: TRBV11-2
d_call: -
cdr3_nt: TGTGCCAGCAGCTTAGGAGTGTTCGCGGCGGTGAATGAGCAGTTCTTC
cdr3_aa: CASSLGVFAAVNEQFF

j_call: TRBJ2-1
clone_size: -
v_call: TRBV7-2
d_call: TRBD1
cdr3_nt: TGTGCCAGCAGCTTAATAGGACAGGGCGCAGGGGAGCAGTTCTTC
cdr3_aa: CASSLIGQGAGEQFF

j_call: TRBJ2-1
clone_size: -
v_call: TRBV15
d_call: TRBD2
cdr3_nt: TGTGCCACCAGCAGAGAGGTCGGGGGGGCGAACAATGAGCAGTTCTTC
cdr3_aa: CATSREVGGANNEQFF

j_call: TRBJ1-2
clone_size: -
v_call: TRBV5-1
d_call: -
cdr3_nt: TGCGCCAGCAGCTTGGAGACACATGGCTACACCTTC
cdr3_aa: CASSLETHGYTF